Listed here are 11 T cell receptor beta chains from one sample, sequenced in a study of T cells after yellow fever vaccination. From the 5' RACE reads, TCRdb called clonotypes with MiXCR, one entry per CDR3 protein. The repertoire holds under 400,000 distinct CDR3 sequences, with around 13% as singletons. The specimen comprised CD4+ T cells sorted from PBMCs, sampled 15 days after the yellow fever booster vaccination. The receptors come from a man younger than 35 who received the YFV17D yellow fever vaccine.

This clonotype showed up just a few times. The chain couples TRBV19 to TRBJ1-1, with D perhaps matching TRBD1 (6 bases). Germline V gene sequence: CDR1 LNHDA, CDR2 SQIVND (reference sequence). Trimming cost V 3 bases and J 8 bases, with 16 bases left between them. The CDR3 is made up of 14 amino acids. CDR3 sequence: CASSIGGHRREAFF. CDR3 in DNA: TGTGCCAGTAGTATCGGGGGGCACCGCCGAGAAGCTTTCTTT.

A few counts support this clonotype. CDR3 DNA sequence: TGTGCCAGCAGCCCCTACAAGAACACTGAAGCTTTCTTT. This translates into CASSPYKNTEAFF. J is TRBJ1-1 and V is TRBV7-9; D unresolved. Trimming cost V 5 bases and J 1 base, with 8 bases left between them. From germline, CDR1 is SEHNR and CDR2 FQNEAQ (reference sequence). The CDR3 loop spans 13 amino acids. Full variable domain (remainder filled in from reference TRBV7-9 and TRBJ1-1): DTGVSQNPRHKITKRGQNVTFRCDPISEHNRLYWYRQTLGQGPEFLTYFQNEAQLEKSRLLSDRFSAERPKGSFSTLEIQRTEQGDSAMYLCASSPYKNTEAFFGQGTRLTVV.

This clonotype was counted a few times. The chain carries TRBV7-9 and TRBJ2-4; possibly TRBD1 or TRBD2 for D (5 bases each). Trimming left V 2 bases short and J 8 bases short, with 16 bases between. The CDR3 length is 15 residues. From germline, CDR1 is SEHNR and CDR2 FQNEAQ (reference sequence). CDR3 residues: CASSLSGREGDIQYF. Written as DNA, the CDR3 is TGTGCCAGCAGCTTATCGGGGCGTGAGGGTGACATTCAGTACTTC.

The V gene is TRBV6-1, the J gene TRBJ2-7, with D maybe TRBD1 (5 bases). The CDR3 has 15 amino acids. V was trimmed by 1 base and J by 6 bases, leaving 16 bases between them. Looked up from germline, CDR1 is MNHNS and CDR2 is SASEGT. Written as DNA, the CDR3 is TGTGCCAGCAGTGAAGGGGGCAGGCACACGGTCGAGCAGTACGTC. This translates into CASSEGGRHTVEQYV.

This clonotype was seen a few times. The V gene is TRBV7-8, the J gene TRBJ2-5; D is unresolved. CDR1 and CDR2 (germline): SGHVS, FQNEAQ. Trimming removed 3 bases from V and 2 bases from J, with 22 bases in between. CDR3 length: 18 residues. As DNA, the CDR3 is TGTGCCAGCAGCTTCCACAGAGCACGGAGACCGTTACAAGAGACCCAGTACTTC. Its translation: CASSFHRARRPLQETQYF. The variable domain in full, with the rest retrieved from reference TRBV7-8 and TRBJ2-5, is GAGVSQSPRYKVAKRGQDVALRCDPISGHVSLFWYQQALGQGPEFLTYFQNEAQLDKSGLPSDRFFAERPEGSVSTLKIQRTQQEDSAVYLCASSFHRARRPLQETQYFGPGTRLLVL.

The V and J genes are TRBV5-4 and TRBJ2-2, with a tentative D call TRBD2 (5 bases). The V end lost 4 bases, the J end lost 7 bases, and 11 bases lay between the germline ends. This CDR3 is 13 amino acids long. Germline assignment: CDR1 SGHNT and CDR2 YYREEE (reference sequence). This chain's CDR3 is CASSAPEVGELFF. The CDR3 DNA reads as TGTGCCAGCAGCGCCCCGGAGGTCGGGGAGCTGTTTTTT.

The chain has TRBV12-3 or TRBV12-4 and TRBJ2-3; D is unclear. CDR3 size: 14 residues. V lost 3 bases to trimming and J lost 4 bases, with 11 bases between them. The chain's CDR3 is CASSLSSAADTQYF. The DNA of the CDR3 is TGTGCCAGCAGTTTGTCCAGCGCCGCAGATACGCAGTATTTT.

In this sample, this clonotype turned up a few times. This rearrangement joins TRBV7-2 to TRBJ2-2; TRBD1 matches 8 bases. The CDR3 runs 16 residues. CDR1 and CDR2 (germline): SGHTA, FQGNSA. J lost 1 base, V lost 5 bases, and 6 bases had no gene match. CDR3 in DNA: TGTGCCAGCAGCCAGGGGGCCACGGGGAACACCGGGGAGCTGTTTTTT. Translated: CASSQGATGNTGELFF.

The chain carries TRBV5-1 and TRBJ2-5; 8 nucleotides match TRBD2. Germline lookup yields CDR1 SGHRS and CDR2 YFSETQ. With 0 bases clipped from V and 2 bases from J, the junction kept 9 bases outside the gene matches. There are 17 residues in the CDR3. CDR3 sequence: CASSLGSGENLQETQYF. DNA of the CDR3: TGCGCCAGCAGCTTGGGTAGCGGGGAAAACCTACAAGAGACCCAGTACTTC.

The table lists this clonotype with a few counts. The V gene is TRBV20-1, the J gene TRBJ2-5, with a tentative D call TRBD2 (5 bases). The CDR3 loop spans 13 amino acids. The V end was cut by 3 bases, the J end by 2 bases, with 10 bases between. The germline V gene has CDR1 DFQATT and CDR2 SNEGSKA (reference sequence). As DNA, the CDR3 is TGCAGTGCTAGGGACCGGACTCAAGAGACCCAGTACTTC. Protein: CSARDRTQETQYF.

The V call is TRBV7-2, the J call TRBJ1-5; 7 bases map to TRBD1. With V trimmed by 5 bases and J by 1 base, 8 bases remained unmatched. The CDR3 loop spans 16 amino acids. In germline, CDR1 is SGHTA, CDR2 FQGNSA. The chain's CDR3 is CASSPHRGRSNQPQHF. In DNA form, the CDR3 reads TGTGCCAGCAGCCCCCACAGGGGCAGGAGCAATCAGCCCCAGCATTTT.